A selection of T cell receptor beta chains follows, all from one sample in a study of T cells after yellow fever vaccination. TCRdb re-called the 5' RACE reads with MiXCR, one entry per CDR3 protein. The sample holds about 630,000 distinct CDR3 sequences, around 12% seen once. Here the sequenced sample was PBMCs, taken on the day of the yellow fever booster vaccination. The receptors come from a man under 40 who received the YFV17D yellow fever vaccine. Each CDR3 is given without its conserved first and last residue. Fields, in order: V gene, J gene, CDR3 protein.

V gene: TRBV9
J gene: TRBJ2-5
CDR3 protein: ASSVGLGRETQY

V gene: TRBV29-1
J gene: TRBJ2-6
CDR3 protein: SAARSGANVLT

V gene: TRBV20-1
J gene: TRBJ1-5
CDR3 protein: SASQTGYSNQPQH

V gene: TRBV20-1
J gene: TRBJ2-5
CDR3 protein: SASARDPAGTQY

V gene: TRBV7-2
J gene: TRBJ2-7
CDR3 protein: ASSLESGYEQY

V gene: TRBV6-6
J gene: TRBJ1-1
CDR3 protein: AIASGGTEAF

V gene: TRBV6-2/TRBV6-3
J gene: TRBJ1-2
CDR3 protein: ASIDVSNYGYT

V gene: TRBV7-9
J gene: TRBJ2-2
CDR3 protein: ASLISTGELF

V gene: TRBV5-4
J gene: TRBJ2-2
CDR3 protein: ASRPGGRAYTGELF

V gene: TRBV19
J gene: TRBJ2-2
CDR3 protein: ASSESNTGELF

V gene: TRBV20-1
J gene: TRBJ2-1
CDR3 protein: SARASGRAAF

V gene: TRBV5-1
J gene: TRBJ2-1
CDR3 protein: ASSAGLRYNEQF

V gene: TRBV20-1
J gene: TRBJ2-4
CDR3 protein: SAENSNSSKNIQY

V gene: TRBV2
J gene: TRBJ2-7
CDR3 protein: ASSESRTDYEQY

V gene: TRBV28
J gene: TRBJ2-5
CDR3 protein: ASRHGRIRGETQY

V gene: TRBV4-2
J gene: TRBJ2-3
CDR3 protein: ASRQNRDRGTDTQY

V gene: TRBV12-3/TRBV12-4
J gene: TRBJ1-2
CDR3 protein: ASSPPGRGAGYT

V gene: TRBV6-5
J gene: TRBJ2-1
CDR3 protein: ASSWILAGVANEQF

V gene: TRBV20-1
J gene: TRBJ2-7
CDR3 protein: SAEEHGALEQY

V gene: TRBV7-9
J gene: TRBJ2-7
CDR3 protein: ASSLSVGGEQY

V gene: TRBV10-3
J gene: TRBJ1-2
CDR3 protein: AISGADDFWGYT

V gene: TRBV11-2
J gene: TRBJ1-2
CDR3 protein: ASSLDRSGYT